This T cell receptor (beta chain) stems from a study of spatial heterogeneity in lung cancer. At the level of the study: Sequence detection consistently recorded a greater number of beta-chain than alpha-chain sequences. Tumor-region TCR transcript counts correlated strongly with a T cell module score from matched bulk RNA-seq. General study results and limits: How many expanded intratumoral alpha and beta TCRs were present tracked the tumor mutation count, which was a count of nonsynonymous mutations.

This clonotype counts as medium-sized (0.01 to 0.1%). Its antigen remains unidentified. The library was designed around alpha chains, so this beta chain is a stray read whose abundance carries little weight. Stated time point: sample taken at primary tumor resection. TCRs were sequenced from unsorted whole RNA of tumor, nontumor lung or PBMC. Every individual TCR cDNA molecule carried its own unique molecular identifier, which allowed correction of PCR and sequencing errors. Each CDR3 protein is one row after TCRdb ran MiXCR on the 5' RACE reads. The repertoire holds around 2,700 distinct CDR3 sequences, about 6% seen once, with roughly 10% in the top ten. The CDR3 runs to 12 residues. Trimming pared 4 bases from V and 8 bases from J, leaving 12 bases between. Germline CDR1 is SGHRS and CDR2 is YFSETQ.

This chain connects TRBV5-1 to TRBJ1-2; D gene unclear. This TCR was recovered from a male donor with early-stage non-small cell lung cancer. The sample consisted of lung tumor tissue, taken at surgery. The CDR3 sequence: CASSPPPGGYTF. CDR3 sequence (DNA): TGCGCCAGCAGCCCACCACCGGGCGGCTACACCTTC.